The 31 T cell receptor beta chains presented below share a single source sample, sequenced in a study of metastatic and nonmetastatic thyroid tumors. TCRdb re-called the PCR reads via MiXCR. Altogether 30,000 to 45,000 clones are present, less than 30% being singletons, with the ten largest covering roughly 11%. Thyroid surgery was performed in patients who had received no treatment beforehand. Specimen: blood. Receptor source: a male donor with papillary thyroid cancer or a benign thyroid nodule (not recorded which). Some clones in this sample may be carry-over from other donors' samples.

In this sample, this clone turned up a few times. The genes are TRBV27 and TRBJ2-5; D tentatively reads TRBD1 or TRBD2 (5 bases each). This CDR3 contains 18 residues. V gave up 5 bases and J gave up 5 bases, with 27 bases separating them. Germline loops: CDR1 MNHEY, CDR2 SMNVEV (reference sequence). CDR3 bases: TGTGCCAGCAGTCCACGAATCGGGACCACCCTCCGTCGGGAGACCCAGTACTTC. This translates into CASSPRIGTTLRRETQYF.

This sequence joins TRBV11-2 and TRBJ2-7, with D perhaps matching TRBD1 (6 bases). CDR1 and CDR2 (germline): SGHAT, FQNNGV. Trimming cost V 5 bases and J 2 bases, with 13 bases left between them. The CDR3 runs to 14 residues. CDR3 nucleotide sequence: TGTGCCAGCAGCATCCGGGACAAACCCTACGAGCAGTACTTC. Its protein product is CASSIRDKPYEQYF.

V and J are TRBV6-1 and TRBJ1-1; 10 nucleotides line up with TRBD1. J was trimmed by 0 bases and V by 6 bases; bases with no gene match: 10. CDR3 size: 17 residues. The germline CDR1 and CDR2 sequences are MNHNS and SASEGT. CDR3: CASRADRGPSMNTEAFF. DNA of the CDR3: TGTGCCAGCAGAGCAGACAGGGGGCCGTCAATGAACACTGAAGCTTTCTTT.

This clone was recorded at least ten times. The chain joins TRBV27 to TRBJ2-5, with 8 bases matching TRBD1. The V gene's germline CDR1 is MNHEY and CDR2 SMNVEV (reference sequence). Trimming took 5 bases from V and 3 from J; bases not matched to a gene: 14. CDR3 length equals 17 residues. CDR3 sequence (DNA): TGTGCCAGCAGTACCGAGGGCCGGGACAGGAGAAAAGAGACCCAGTACTTC. Encoded protein: CASSTEGRDRRKETQYF.

This clone appeared a few times. The chain is built from TRBV15 and TRBJ2-3; D ambiguous. Germline V gene lookup returns CDR1 LNHNV and CDR2 YYDKDF (reference sequence). This CDR3 has 17 residues. Trimming cost V 0 bases and J 0 bases, with 13 bases left between them. CDR3 sequence reads: CATSRDLGYTSTDTQYF. CDR3 DNA: TGTGCCACCAGCAGAGATCTAGGGTATACTAGCACAGATACGCAGTATTTT.

This clone was detected a few times. V usage is TRBV12-5 and J usage is TRBJ1-1; maybe TRBD1 (5 bases). V dropped 5 bases and J dropped 7 bases, with 17 bases sitting between them. CDR1 and CDR2 from the germline V gene are LGHNT and FRNRAP. This CDR3 is built from 14 residues. In nucleotides, the CDR3 is TGTGCTAGTGGTCCCCAGGCAGGGTACGGTGAAGCTTTCTTT. Its protein is CASGPQAGYGEAFF.

The table lists this clone with many counts. The chain links TRBV3-1 to TRBJ2-3; 8 bases line up with TRBD2. After removal of 0 bases from V and 0 bases from J, the junction contained 8 bases not matched to a gene. Germline V CDR1 and CDR2: LGHDT, YNNKEL (reference sequence). The CDR3 contains 18 residues. CDR3 nucleotide sequence: TGTGCCAGCAGCCAAGAGGCGATAGCGGGATCCAGCACAGATACGCAGTATTTT. This encodes CASSQEAIAGSSTDTQYF.

This clone was seen ten or more times. The chain links TRBV18 to TRBJ2-7; D gene unclear. The length of the CDR3 is 13 residues. CDR1 is KGHSH and CDR2 is LQKENI in the germline V gene. V gave up 3 bases and J gave up 1 base, with 7 bases separating them. This chain's CDR3 is CASSPAGSYEQYF. CDR3 sequence (DNA): TGTGCCAGCTCACCTGCAGGTTCCTACGAGCAGTACTTC.

This clone was detected many times. This chain's CDR3 is CATREQQAYNEQFF. The CDR3 DNA reads TGTGCCACCAGAGAGCAGCAGGCGTACAATGAGCAGTTCTTC. The rearrangement links TRBV15 to TRBJ2-1; no firm D call. Germline V gene lookup returns CDR1 LNHNV and CDR2 YYDKDF (reference sequence). The V and J ends lost 6 bases and 4 bases respectively, with 13 bases between them. This CDR3 comprises 14 residues.

This clone was seen at least ten times. This chain connects TRBV5-6 to TRBJ2-3; TRBD2 aligns across 11 bases. CDR3 length equals 17 residues. The ends lost 0 bases at V and 2 bases at J; junction bases unmatched: 5. CDR1 is SGHDT, CDR2 YYEEEE, per germline. The CDR3 here is CASSLALAGALTDTQYF. The DNA for the CDR3 is TGTGCCAGCAGCTTGGCACTAGCGGGAGCCCTCACAGATACGCAGTATTTT. The whole variable domain, remainder taken from reference TRBV5-6 and TRBJ2-3, is DAGVTQSPTHLIKTRGQQVTLRCSPKSGHDTVSWYQQALGQGPQFIFQYYEEEERQRGNFPDRFSGHQFPNYSSELNVNALLLGDSALYLCASSLALAGALTDTQYFGPGTRLTVL.

The V call is TRBV6-5, the J call TRBJ2-7, with TRBD2 identical over 12 bases. There are 18 residues in the CDR3. CDR1 and CDR2 (germline): MNHEY, SVGAGI. Trimming removed 2 bases from V and 4 bases from J; junction bases left unmatched: 12. The CDR3 bases are TGTGCCAGCAGTTACACGCTACGAGGACTAGCGGGATCTTACGAGCAGTACTTC. It yields the protein CASSYTLRGLAGSYEQYF.

This clone was picked up many times. The chain links TRBV7-6 to TRBJ1-3, with D tentatively TRBD1 (6 bases). Germline loops: CDR1 SGHVS, CDR2 FNYEAQ. CDR3 length: 15 residues. V was shortened by 2 bases and J by 3 bases, with 11 bases between the two germline ends. The CDR3 bases are TGTGCCAGCAGCTTAAAAGGGGGATTTGGAAACACCATATATTTT. Translated: CASSLKGGFGNTIYF.

The chain uses TRBV7-9 and TRBJ2-1; possible D gene TRBD2, 6 bases. V was trimmed by 4 bases and J by 6 bases, leaving 13 bases between them. The CDR3 has 14 amino acids. Germline V gene data show CDR1 as SEHNR and CDR2 as FQNEAQ (reference sequence). The CDR3 DNA follows: TGTGCCAGCAGCTCGCCCCGGGGAGGCAATGAGCAGTTCTTC. Its protein is CASSSPRGGNEQFF.

Ten or more counts support this clone. The chain carries TRBV7-9 and TRBJ2-5, with 7 positions matching TRBD1. CDR3 length: 16 residues. V trimming: 5 bases; J trimming: 5 bases; junction bases outside the gene matches: 14. Germline V gene sequence: CDR1 SEHNR, CDR2 FQNEAQ (reference sequence). CDR3 sequence reads: CASSPQDRSYGETQYF. In nucleotides, the CDR3 is TGTGCCAGCAGCCCACAGGACAGGTCGTATGGGGAGACCCAGTACTTC.

The sample holds many counts of this clone. The chain links TRBV20-1 to TRBJ2-7; 9 bases line up with TRBD1. The CDR3 sequence is 15 residues long. V trimming: 1 base; J trimming: 2 bases; junction bases outside the gene matches: 6. Germline CDR1 and CDR2: DFQATT and SNEGSKA (reference sequence). CDR3 sequence reads: CSARVPGQGTYEQYF. In DNA form, the CDR3 reads TGCAGTGCTAGAGTCCCGGGACAGGGTACCTACGAGCAGTACTTC.

As DNA, the CDR3 is TGCAGTGCTAGCGGGACGGCCTTTCTTAACTATGGCTACACCTTC. It is translated as CSASGTAFLNYGYTF. This chain uses TRBV20-1 with TRBJ1-2; tentative D call: TRBD1 (5 bases). V was cut by 3 bases and J by 1 base, with 15 bases left in between. There are 15 residues in the CDR3. Per germline, CDR1 DFQATT and CDR2 SNEGSKA (reference sequence).

Of note for this clone: Sequence at one end of the junction differs from germline and may be a read error. The rearrangement links TRBV4-3 to TRBJ1-2, with D perhaps matching TRBD1 (5 bases). This CDR3 comprises 15 residues. Germline-derived CDR1 and CDR2 are LGHNA and YSLEER. CDR3 nucleotides: TGCGCCAGCAGCCCCACGGGGCAGGGCCACTATGGTTACACCTTC. Amino acids: CASSPTGQGHYGYTF.

Relative to its sample, this clone is medium-sized. The genes are TRBV11-1 and TRBJ2-7; TRBD1 matches at 9 bases. The germline CDR1 and CDR2 sequences are SGHAT and FQDESV (reference sequence). Losses at the gene ends were 4 bases for V and 1 base for J; bases not matched to a gene: 8. The CDR3 totals 16 residues. This CDR3 is CASSYPQGQGSYEQYF. The CDR3, as DNA: TGTGCCAGCAGCTACCCCCAGGGACAGGGATCCTACGAGCAGTACTTC. Complete variable domain (other parts from reference TRBV11-1 and TRBJ2-7): EAEVAQSPRYKITEKSQAVAFWCDPISGHATLYWYRQILGQGPELLVQFQDESVVDDSQLPKDRFSAERLKGVDSTLKIQPAELGDSAMYLCASSYPQGQGSYEQYFGPGTRLTVT.

The table lists this clone with a few counts. The CDR3 region has the DNA TGTGCCAGCAGGGAAGTCCCAACGCGGGGGAAAATATACGAGCAGTACTTC. Amino acids: CASREVPTRGKIYEQYF. V gene TRBV6-4 combines with J gene TRBJ2-7, with TRBD2 identical over 7 bases. The CDR3 has 17 residues. Trimming cost V 6 bases and J 4 bases; bases outside gene matches: 18. Germline V gene sequence: CDR1 MRHNA, CDR2 SNTAGT.

This clone was counted at least ten times. A clone one base away is much larger, so this may be a read error. Without the conserved terminal phenylalanine or tryptophan, this CDR3 likely stems from a read error. CDR3 protein: CASSVQGYTEAFL. CDR3 DNA: TGTGCCAGTAGTGTACAGGGCTACACTGAAGCTTTCCTT. This sequence joins TRBV19 and TRBJ1-1, with D tentatively TRBD1 (6 bases). V lost 5 bases, J lost 3 bases, and 10 bases lay in between. Germline lookup yields CDR1 LNHDA and CDR2 SQIVND (reference sequence). This CDR3 has 13 residues.

V gene TRBV20-1 combines with J gene TRBJ2-3, with 9 bases identical to TRBD2. The CDR3 length is 16 residues. CDR1 is DFQATT, CDR2 SNEGSKA, per germline (reference sequence). The J segment lost 6 bases and the V segment lost 0 bases, leaving 10 bases of the junction unmatched. The CDR3 nucleotides read TGCAGTGCTAGAGAAGGTAGCGGGGGCCGCGGGGATACGCAGTATTTT. Its protein product is CSAREGSGGRGDTQYF.

The V gene is TRBV9, the J gene TRBJ1-5; tentatively, D is TRBD1 (6 bases). CDR3 length: 14 amino acids. Germline loops: CDR1 SGDLS, CDR2 YYNGEE. V lost 7 bases and J 3 bases, leaving 14 bases between the germline ends. The CDR3 spells CASRKGVINQPQHF. In nucleotides, the CDR3 is TGTGCCAGCCGGAAGGGGGTCATCAATCAGCCCCAGCATTTT. The complete variable domain, with remaining parts taken from reference TRBV9 and TRBJ1-5, reads DSGVTQTPKHLITATGQRVTLRCSPRSGDLSVYWYQQSLDQGLQFLIQYYNGEERAKGNILERFSAQQFPDLHSELNLSSLELGDSALYFCASRKGVINQPQHFGDGTRLSIL.

The V gene is TRBV20-1, the J gene TRBJ1-4; D perhaps matches TRBD1 (5 bases). The CDR3 runs to 12 residues. V was pared by 6 bases and J by 7 bases, with 12 bases between. Germline CDR1 DFQATT, CDR2 SNEGSKA (reference sequence). CDR3 nucleotides: TGCAGTGCCCCGAAGGGGCGTGAAAAACTGTTTTTT. Translation gives CSAPKGREKLFF.

CDR3 amino acids: CSATPPGGDPEAFF. The CDR3 DNA reads TGCAGTGCTACCCCTCCCGGGGGGGATCCTGAAGCTTTCTTT. V is TRBV20-1 and J is TRBJ1-1, with D maybe TRBD1 (5 bases). V was cut by 4 bases and J by 6 bases, with 18 bases left in between. Looked up from germline, CDR1 is DFQATT and CDR2 is SNEGSKA (reference sequence). The CDR3 covers 14 residues.

J is TRBJ2-3 and V is TRBV20-1; D gene ambiguous. This CDR3 has 11 amino acids. V lost 6 bases to trimming and J lost 5 bases, with 9 bases between them. CDR1 and CDR2 from the germline V gene are DFQATT and SNEGSKA (reference sequence). The CDR3 reads CSAIGVDTQYF. Written as DNA, the CDR3 is TGCAGTGCGATAGGTGTAGATACGCAGTATTTT.

CDR3 nucleotide sequence: TGCAGTGCTAGAAGTGGCACTAGCGGGATCTACAATGAGCAGTTCTTC. Translation: CSARSGTSGIYNEQFF. This sequence joins TRBV20-1 and TRBJ2-1, with 10 bases matching TRBD2. The CDR3 has 16 residues. Trimming took 2 bases from V and 3 from J; bases not matched to a gene: 7. CDR1 is DFQATT and CDR2 is SNEGSKA in the germline V gene (reference sequence).

The rearrangement uses TRBV9 and TRBJ2-5, with D possibly matching TRBD2 (6 bases). The CDR3 runs to 16 residues. The germline gives CDR1 SGDLS, CDR2 YYNGEE. V lost 2 bases and J lost 4, with 18 bases in between. The CDR3: CASSVSLARSTETQYF. For the CDR3, the DNA is TGTGCCAGCAGCGTTTCGCTAGCGCGATCCACAGAGACCCAGTACTTC.

This clone was counted between two and nine times. The chain uses TRBV28 and TRBJ2-5; 7 bases line up with TRBD2. The germline gives CDR1 MDHEN, CDR2 SYDVKM. J gave up 7 bases and V 3 bases, and 23 bases lay outside the gene matches. The CDR3 contains 19 residues. In DNA, the CDR3 is TGTGCCAGCAGTTTCGTGGCGGGAGAATCCGCGGGCCCTCAGGGGACCCAGTACTTC. Its translation: CASSFVAGESAGPQGTQYF.

The gene calls are TRBV5-1 and TRBJ1-2; 7 positions agree with TRBD1. V trimming: 4 bases; J trimming: 2 bases; junction bases outside the gene matches: 5. CDR3 length: 14 amino acids. The germline V gene has CDR1 SGHRS and CDR2 YFSETQ. The chain's CDR3 is CASSQGQTNYGYTF. The CDR3 nucleotides read TGCGCCAGCAGCCAGGGACAGACCAACTATGGCTACACCTTC.

Relative to its sample, this clone is medium-sized. The DNA of the CDR3 is TGTGCCAGCAGCTTAACTGGACTAGCGTGGGCCACAGATACGCAGTATTTT. This gives the protein CASSLTGLAWATDTQYF. The chain has TRBV7-2 and TRBJ2-3; 9 bases are a match to TRBD2. V trimming: 2 bases; J trimming: 2 bases; junction bases outside the gene matches: 8. The CDR3 has 17 residues. CDR1 and CDR2 (germline): SGHTA, FQGNSA.

This clone was seen more than once but under ten times. The chain combines TRBV19 with TRBJ2-7; no clear D. V lost 3 bases to trimming and J lost 1 base, with 7 bases between them. This CDR3 comprises 13 residues. Per germline, CDR1 LNHDA and CDR2 SQIVND (reference sequence). Written as DNA, the CDR3 is TGTGCCAGTAGTATTGACGGATCCTACGAGCAGTACTTC. Protein: CASSIDGSYEQYF.